The next 10 T cell receptor beta chains were all read from a single sample in a study of identical twins. TCRdb recomputed calls from the 5' RACE reads with MiXCR, one row per CDR3 protein. The sample consists of approximately 690,000 distinct CDR3 sequences, approximately 6% of them appearing once. The sequencing sample was made of naive T cells sorted from blood. The receptor set was obtained from a man in his late teens or twenties in good health.

This clonotype showed up just a few times. The chain couples TRBV19 to TRBJ1-1; D is unclear. The V end lost 6 bases, the J end lost 1 base, and 12 bases lay between the germline ends. Per the germline V gene, CDR1 is LNHDA and CDR2 is SQIVND (reference sequence). CDR3 length equals 14 residues. The CDR3 loop reads CASSQWEGNTEAFF. The CDR3 DNA reads as TGTGCCAGTAGCCAGTGGGAGGGGAACACTGAAGCTTTCTTT.

This clonotype was counted a few times. The V call is TRBV11-2, the J call TRBJ2-3; 8 bases match TRBD2. This CDR3 is 15 amino acids long. In germline, CDR1 is SGHAT, CDR2 FQNNGV. Losses at the gene ends were 6 bases for V and 0 bases for J; bases not matched to a gene: 5. CDR3 nucleotide sequence: TGTGCCAGCAGACGTAGCGGGATAAGCACAGATACGCAGTATTTT. Translation: CASRRSGISTDTQYF.

This clonotype was observed a handful of times. The chain combines TRBV7-2 with TRBJ2-7, with D tentatively TRBD1 (6 bases). The CDR3 is 13 amino acids. Per the germline V gene, CDR1 is SGHTA and CDR2 is FQGNSA. The germline V and J ends were trimmed by 3 bases and 2 bases, with 8 bases remaining between them. CDR3 nucleotides: TGTGCCAGCAGCTTCCCAGGGGCCTACGAGCAGTACTTC. Translated: CASSFPGAYEQYF.

Ten or more counts support this clonotype. This chain connects TRBV6-1 to TRBJ2-2; 8 bases line up with TRBD1. This CDR3 is 14 amino acids long. Germline CDR1 MNHNS, CDR2 SASEGT. The V segment lost 6 bases and the J segment 3 bases; nucleotides outside the gene matches: 3. CDR3 region: CASRRQGYTGELFF. CDR3 DNA sequence: TGTGCCAGCAGGCGACAGGGGTACACCGGGGAGCTGTTTTTT.

This chain joins TRBV7-6 and TRBJ1-1, with a possible D match to TRBD1 (5 bases). Per the germline V gene, CDR1 is SGHVS and CDR2 is FNYEAQ. The CDR3 has 14 amino acids. V lost 5 bases to trimming and J lost 1 base, with 11 bases between them. CDR3 amino acids: CASSHPDKNTEAFF. DNA of the CDR3: TGTGCCAGCAGCCACCCGGACAAGAACACTGAAGCTTTCTTT.

The sample holds many counts of this clonotype. The chain is built from TRBV5-1 and TRBJ2-3; D may be TRBD1 (5 bases). CDR3 length: 11 residues. Germline CDR1 is SGHRS and CDR2 is YFSETQ. The germline V and J ends were trimmed by 0 bases and 11 bases, with 7 bases remaining between them. The CDR3 region has the DNA TGCGCCAGCAGCTTGGATCAGGGGCAGTATTTT. It is translated as CASSLDQGQYF.

The V and J genes are TRBV7-9 and TRBJ2-3, with D uncertain. The V and J ends lost 1 base and 2 bases respectively, with 10 bases between them. CDR1 is SEHNR and CDR2 is FQNEAQ in the germline V gene (reference sequence). This CDR3 is 15 amino acids long. Here the CDR3 DNA reads TGTGCCAGCAGCTTAGGACGGCTCGTCACAGATACGCAGTATTTT. Its translation: CASSLGRLVTDTQYF.

The chain is built from TRBV11-3 and TRBJ2-7, with TRBD1 identical over 7 bases. Looked up from germline, CDR1 is SGHNT and CDR2 is YENEEA. V gave up 1 base and J gave up 5 bases; unmatched junction bases: 8. CDR3 length: 15 residues. CDR3 sequence reads: CASSLGQGPFDEQYF. The DNA for the CDR3 is TGTGCCAGCAGCTTAGGACAGGGCCCCTTCGACGAGCAGTACTTC.

The J gene is TRBJ2-5, the V gene TRBV11-3; 7 bases map to TRBD2. This CDR3 has 15 residues. CDR1 is SGHNT and CDR2 is YENEEA in the germline V gene. The V gene end was trimmed by 2 bases and the J gene end by 4 bases; junction bases not matched to a gene: 7. In DNA form, the CDR3 reads TGTGCCAGCAGCTTACTACGGGAGGCCAGAGAGACCCAGTACTTC. Translated: CASSLLREARETQYF. The entire variable domain, with the rest obtained from reference TRBV11-3 and TRBJ2-5, is as follows: EAGVVQSPRYKIIEKKQPVAFWCNPISGHNTLYWYLQNLGQGPELLIRYENEEAVDDSQLPKDRFSAERLKGVDSTLKIQPAELGDSAVYLCASSLLREARETQYFGPGTRLLVL.

The table lists this clonotype with many counts. This chain links TRBV29-1 with TRBJ2-2; unclear D gene. Germline CDR1 reads SQVTM; CDR2 reads ANQGSEA. V was clipped by 1 base and J by 4 bases, with 10 bases between them. The CDR3 is made up of 14 amino acids. The CDR3 DNA sequence: TGCAGCGTTGAAGCGGACGCGCGCACCGGGGAGCTGTTTTTT. Translated, it gives CSVEADARTGELFF.